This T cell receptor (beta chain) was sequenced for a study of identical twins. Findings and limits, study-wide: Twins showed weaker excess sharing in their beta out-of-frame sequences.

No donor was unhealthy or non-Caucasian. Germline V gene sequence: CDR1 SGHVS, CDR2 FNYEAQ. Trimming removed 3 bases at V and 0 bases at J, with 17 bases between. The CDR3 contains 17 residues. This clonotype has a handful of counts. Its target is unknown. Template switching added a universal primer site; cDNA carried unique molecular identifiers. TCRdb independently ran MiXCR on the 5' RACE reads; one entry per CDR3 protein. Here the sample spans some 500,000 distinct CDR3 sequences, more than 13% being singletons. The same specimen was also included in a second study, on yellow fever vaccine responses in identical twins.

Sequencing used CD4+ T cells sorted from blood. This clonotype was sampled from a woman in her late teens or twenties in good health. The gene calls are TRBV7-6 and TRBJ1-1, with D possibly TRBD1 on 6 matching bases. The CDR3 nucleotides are TGTGCCAGCAGCTTTAACGGAGACAGGTACATGAACACTGAAGCTTTCTTT. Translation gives CASSFNGDRYMNTEAFF.